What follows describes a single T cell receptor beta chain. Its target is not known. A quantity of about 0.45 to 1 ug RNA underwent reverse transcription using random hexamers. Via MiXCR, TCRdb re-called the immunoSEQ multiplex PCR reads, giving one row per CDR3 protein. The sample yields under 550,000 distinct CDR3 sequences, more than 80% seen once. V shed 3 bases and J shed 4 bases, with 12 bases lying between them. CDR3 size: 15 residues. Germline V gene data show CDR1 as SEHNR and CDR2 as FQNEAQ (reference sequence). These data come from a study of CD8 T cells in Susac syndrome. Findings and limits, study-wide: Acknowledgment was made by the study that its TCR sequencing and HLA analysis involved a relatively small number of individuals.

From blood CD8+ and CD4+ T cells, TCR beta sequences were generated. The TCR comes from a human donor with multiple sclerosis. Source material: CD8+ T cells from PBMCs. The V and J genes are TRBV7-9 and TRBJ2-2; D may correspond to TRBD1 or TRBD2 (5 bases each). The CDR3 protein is CASSLEGAGTGELFF. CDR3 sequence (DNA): TGTGCCAGCAGCTTGGAAGGGGCGGGCACCGGGGAGCTGTTTTTT.